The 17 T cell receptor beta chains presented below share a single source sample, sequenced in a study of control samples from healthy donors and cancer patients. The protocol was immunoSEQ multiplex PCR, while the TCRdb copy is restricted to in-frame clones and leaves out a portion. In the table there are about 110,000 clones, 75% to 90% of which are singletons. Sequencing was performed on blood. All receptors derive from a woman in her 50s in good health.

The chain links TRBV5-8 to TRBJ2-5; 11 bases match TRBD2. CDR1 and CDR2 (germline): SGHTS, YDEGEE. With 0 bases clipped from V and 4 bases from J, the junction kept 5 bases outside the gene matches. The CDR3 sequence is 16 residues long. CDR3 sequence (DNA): TGTGCCAGCAGCTTGGCCAAAGGACTAGCGGGAGAGACCCAGTACTTC. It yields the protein CASSLAKGLAGETQYF. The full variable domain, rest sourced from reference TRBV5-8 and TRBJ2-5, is EAGVTQSPTHLIKTRGQQATLRCSPISGHTSVYWYQQALGLGLQFLLWYDEGEERNRGNFPPRFSGRQFPNYSSELNVNALELEDSALYLCASSLAKGLAGETQYFGPGTRLLVL.

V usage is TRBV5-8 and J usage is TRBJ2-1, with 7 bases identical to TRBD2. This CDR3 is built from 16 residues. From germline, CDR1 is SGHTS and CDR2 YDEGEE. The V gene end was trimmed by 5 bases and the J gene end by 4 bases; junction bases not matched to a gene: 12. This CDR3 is CASRVDHAGEYNEQFF. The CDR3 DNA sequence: TGTGCCAGCAGAGTGGACCATGCGGGAGAATACAATGAGCAGTTCTTC.

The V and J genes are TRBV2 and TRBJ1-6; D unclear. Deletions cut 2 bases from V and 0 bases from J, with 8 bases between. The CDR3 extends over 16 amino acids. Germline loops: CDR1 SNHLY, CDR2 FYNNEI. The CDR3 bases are TGTGCCAGCAGTGAACGGGCGAGCTCCTATAATTCACCCCTCCACTTT. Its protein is CASSERASSYNSPLHF.

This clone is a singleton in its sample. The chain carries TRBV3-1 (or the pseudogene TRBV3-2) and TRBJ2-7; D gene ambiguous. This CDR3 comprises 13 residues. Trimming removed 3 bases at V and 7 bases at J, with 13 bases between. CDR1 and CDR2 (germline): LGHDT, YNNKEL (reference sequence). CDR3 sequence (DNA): TGTGCCAGCAGCCAGGTGAGGAAACGGGAGCAGTACTTC. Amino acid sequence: CASSQVRKREQYF.

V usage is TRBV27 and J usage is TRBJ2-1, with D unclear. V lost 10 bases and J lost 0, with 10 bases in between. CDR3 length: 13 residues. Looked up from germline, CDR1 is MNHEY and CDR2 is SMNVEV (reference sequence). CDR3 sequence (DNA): TGTGCCATCGCACGGAGCTCCTACAATGAGCAGTTCTTC. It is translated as CAIARSSYNEQFF.

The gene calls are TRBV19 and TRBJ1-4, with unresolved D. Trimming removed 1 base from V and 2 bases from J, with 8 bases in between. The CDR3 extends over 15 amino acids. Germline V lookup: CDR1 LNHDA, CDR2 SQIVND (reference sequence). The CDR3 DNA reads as TGTGCCAGTAGTATAGGGTACGCTACTAATGAAAAACTGTTTTTT. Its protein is CASSIGYATNEKLFF.

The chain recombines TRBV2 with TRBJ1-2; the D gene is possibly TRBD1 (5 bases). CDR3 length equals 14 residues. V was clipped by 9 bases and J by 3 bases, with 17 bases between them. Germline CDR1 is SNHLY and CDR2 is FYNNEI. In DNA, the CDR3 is TGTGCCAGTTTCCCCGAGGGGTACGACTATGGCTACACCTTC. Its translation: CASFPEGYDYGYTF.

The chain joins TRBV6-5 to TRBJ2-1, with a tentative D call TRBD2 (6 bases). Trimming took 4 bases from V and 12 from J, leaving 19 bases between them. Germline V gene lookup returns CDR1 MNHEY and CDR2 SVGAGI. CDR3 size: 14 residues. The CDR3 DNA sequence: TGTGCCAGCAGTTGGTCTAGCGAGGGTTTGAGGCAGTTCTTC. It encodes CASSWSSEGLRQFF.

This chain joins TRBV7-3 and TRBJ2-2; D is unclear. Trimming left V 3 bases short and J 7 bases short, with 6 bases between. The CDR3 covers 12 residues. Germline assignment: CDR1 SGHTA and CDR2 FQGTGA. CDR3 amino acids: CASSLLHGELFF. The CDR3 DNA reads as TGTGCCAGCAGCTTGCTGCACGGGGAGCTGTTTTTT.

In nucleotides, the CDR3 is TGTGCCAGCAGCTACGACAGCCTGTCCTACAATGAGCAGTTCTTC. Translated: CASSYDSLSYNEQFF. The gene calls are TRBV7-2 and TRBJ2-1, with TRBD1 as a possible D gene (5 bases). The V end was cut by 4 bases, the J end by 1 base, with 11 bases between. CDR3 length: 15 residues. Germline assignment: CDR1 SGHTA and CDR2 FQGNSA.

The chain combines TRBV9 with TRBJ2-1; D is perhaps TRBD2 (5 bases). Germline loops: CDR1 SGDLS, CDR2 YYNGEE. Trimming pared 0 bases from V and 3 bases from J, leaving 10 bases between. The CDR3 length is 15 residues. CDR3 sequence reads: CASSVAGVHYNEQFF. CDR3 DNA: TGTGCCAGCAGCGTAGCCGGGGTTCACTACAATGAGCAGTTCTTC.

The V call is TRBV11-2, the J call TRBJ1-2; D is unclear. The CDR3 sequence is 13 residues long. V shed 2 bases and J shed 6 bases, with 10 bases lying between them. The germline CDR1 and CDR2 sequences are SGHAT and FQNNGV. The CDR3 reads CASSLSRPDGYTF. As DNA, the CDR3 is TGTGCCAGCAGCTTATCCCGTCCGGATGGCTACACCTTC. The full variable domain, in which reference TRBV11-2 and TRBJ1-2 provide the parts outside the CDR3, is EAGVAQSPRYKIIEKRQSVAFWCNPISGHATLYWYQQILGQGPKLLIQFQNNGVVDDSQLPKDRFSAERLKGVDSTLKIQPAKLEDSAVYLCASSLSRPDGYTFGSGTRLTVV.

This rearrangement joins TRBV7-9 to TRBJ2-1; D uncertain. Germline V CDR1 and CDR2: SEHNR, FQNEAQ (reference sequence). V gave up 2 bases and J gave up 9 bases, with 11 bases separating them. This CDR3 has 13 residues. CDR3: CASSLPLTGEQFF. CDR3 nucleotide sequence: TGTGCCAGCAGCTTACCTCTTACCGGTGAGCAGTTCTTC.

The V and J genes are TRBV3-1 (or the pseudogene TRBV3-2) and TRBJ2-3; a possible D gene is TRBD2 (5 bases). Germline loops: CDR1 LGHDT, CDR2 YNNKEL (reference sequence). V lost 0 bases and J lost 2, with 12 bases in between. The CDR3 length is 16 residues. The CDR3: CASSQDAGYFTDTQYF. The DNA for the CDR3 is TGTGCCAGCAGCCAAGACGCGGGCTACTTCACAGATACGCAGTATTTT.

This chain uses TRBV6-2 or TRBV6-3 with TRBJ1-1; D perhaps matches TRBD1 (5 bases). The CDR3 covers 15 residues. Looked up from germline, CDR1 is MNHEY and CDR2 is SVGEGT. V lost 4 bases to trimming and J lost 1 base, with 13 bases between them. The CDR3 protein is CASSSPGQWNTEAFF. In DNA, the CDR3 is TGTGCCAGCAGTTCCCCCGGACAATGGAACACTGAAGCTTTCTTT.

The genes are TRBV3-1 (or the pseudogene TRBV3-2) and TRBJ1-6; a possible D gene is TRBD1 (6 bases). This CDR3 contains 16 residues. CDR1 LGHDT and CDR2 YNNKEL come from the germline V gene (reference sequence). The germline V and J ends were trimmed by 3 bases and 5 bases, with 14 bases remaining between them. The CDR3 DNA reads TGTGCCAGCAGCCATGGGGGGCTAGGGAATAATTCACCCCTCCACTTT. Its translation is CASSHGGLGNNSPLHF.

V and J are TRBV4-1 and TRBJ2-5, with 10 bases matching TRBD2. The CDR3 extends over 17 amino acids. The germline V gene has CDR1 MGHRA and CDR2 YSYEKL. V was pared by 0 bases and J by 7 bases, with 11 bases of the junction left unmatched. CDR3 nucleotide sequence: TGCGCCAGCAGCCAAGACGCCCCGGGACTAGCGAAAGGGACCCAGTACTTC. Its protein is CASSQDAPGLAKGTQYF.